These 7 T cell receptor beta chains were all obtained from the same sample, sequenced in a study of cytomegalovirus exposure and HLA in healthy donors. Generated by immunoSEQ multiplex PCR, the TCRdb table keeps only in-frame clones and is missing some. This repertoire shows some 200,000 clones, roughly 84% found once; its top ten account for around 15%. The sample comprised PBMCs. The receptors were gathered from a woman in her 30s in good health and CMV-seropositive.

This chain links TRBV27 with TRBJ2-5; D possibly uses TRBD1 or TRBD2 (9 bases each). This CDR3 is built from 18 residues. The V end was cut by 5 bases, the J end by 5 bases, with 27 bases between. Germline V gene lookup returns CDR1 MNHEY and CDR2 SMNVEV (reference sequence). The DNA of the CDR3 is TGTGCCAGCAGTGGCGGGGGGGACAGGGCTGGACTAGCGGAGACCCAGTACTTC. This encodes CASSGGGDRAGLAETQYF.

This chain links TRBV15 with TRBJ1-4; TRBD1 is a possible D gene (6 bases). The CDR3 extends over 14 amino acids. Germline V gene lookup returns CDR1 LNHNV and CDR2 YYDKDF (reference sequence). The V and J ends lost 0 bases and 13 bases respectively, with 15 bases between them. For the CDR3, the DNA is TGTGCCACCAGCAGAGAATTGAAGGGGGATATACTGTTTTTT. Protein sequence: CATSRELKGDILFF.

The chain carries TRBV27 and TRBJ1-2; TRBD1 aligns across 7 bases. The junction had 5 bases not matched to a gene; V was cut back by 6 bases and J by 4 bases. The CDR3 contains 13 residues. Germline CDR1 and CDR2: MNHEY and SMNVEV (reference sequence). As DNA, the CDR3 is TGTGCCAGCAGACGGACAGGAACCTATGGCTACACCTTC. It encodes CASRRTGTYGYTF.

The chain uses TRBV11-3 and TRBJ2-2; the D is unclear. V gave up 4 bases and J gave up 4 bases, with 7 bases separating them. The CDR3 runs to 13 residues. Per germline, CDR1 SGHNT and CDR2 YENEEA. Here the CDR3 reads CASSYTPTGELFF. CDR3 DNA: TGTGCCAGCAGCTACACCCCCACCGGGGAGCTGTTTTTT.

For the CDR3, the DNA is TGCAGCGTTGAGACAGTGAATTCCTACGAGCAGTACTTC. It is translated as CSVETVNSYEQYF. The chain employs TRBV29-1 and TRBJ2-7, with TRBD1 as a possible D gene (5 bases). The CDR3 is made up of 13 amino acids. Trimming removed 3 bases at V and 1 base at J, with 10 bases between. Germline values: CDR1 SQVTM, CDR2 ANQGSEA.

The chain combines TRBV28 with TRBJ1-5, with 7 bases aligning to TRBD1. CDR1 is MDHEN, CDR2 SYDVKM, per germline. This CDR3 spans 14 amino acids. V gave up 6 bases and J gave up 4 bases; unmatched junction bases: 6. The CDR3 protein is CASRLGTENQPQHF. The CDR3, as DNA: TGTGCCAGCAGACTCGGGACAGAGAATCAGCCCCAGCATTTT.

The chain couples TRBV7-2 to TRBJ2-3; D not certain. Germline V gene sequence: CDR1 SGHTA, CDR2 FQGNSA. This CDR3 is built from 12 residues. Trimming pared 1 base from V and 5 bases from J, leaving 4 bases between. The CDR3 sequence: CASSLDIDTQYF. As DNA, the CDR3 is TGTGCCAGCAGCTTAGACATAGATACGCAGTATTTT.